These 26 T cell receptor beta chains came from one sample sequenced in a study of spatial heterogeneity in lung cancer. TCRdb fed the 5' RACE reads into MiXCR, producing one record per CDR3 protein. Of approximately 1,900 distinct CDR3 sequences in the sample, over 15% were seen once. As to time point: sample taken at primary tumor resection. The study sequenced unsorted whole RNA from tumor, nontumor lung or frozen PBMC. The specimen comprised PBMCs, sampled at surgery. The receptor source for this set is a male donor with early-stage non-small cell lung cancer.

This clonotype is judged medium-sized. V is TRBV27 and J is TRBJ1-5; D is possibly TRBD1 (5 bases). Trimming removed 4 bases from V and 1 base from J, with 8 bases in between. This CDR3 spans 14 amino acids. Germline V gene sequence: CDR1 MNHEY, CDR2 SMNVEV (reference sequence). The CDR3, as DNA: TGTGCCAGCAGTTCTGCAGGGAGCAATCAGCCCCAGCATTTT. It yields the protein CASSSAGSNQPQHF.

The chain carries TRBV6-1 and TRBJ2-1; unclear D gene. CDR3 length: 16 amino acids. Trimming stripped 3 bases from V and 0 bases from J, with 12 bases between. Germline CDR1 MNHNS, CDR2 SASEGT. In DNA form, the CDR3 reads TGTGCCAGCAGTGACCGGACCTTCGACTCCTACAATGAGCAGTTCTTC. It codes for CASSDRTFDSYNEQFF.

By share, this clonotype ranks as medium-sized (0.01 to 0.1%). This chain uses TRBV6-5 with TRBJ2-7; 7 bases are a match to TRBD2. This CDR3 contains 19 residues. V trimming: 0 bases; J trimming: 0 bases; junction bases outside the gene matches: 14. Per germline, CDR1 MNHEY and CDR2 SVGAGI. The CDR3 DNA follows: TGTGCCAGCAGTTACTCCTACCCCGGGACTACTAGGAGCTCCTACGAGCAGTACTTC. Encoded protein: CASSYSYPGTTRSSYEQYF.

V and J are TRBV11-2 and TRBJ1-1, with TRBD1 as a possible D gene (5 bases). Trimming removed 5 bases from V and 0 bases from J, with 13 bases in between. The CDR3 is 15 amino acids. Germline CDR1 is SGHAT and CDR2 is FQNNGV. Here the CDR3 reads CASSLRGGLNTEAFF. Written as DNA, the CDR3 is TGTGCCAGCAGCCTGAGGGGCGGATTGAACACTGAAGCTTTCTTT.

The chain recombines TRBV7-3 with TRBJ2-6; unclear D gene. There are 15 residues in the CDR3. Trimming stripped 1 base from V and 0 bases from J, with 4 bases between. CDR1 and CDR2 (germline): SGHTA, FQGTGA. This chain's CDR3 is CASSLIGSGANVLTF. CDR3 nucleotides: TGTGCCAGCAGCTTAATTGGCTCTGGGGCCAACGTCCTGACTTTC. Full variable domain (outside the CDR3, taken from reference TRBV7-3 and TRBJ2-6): GAGVSQTPSNKVTEKGKYVELRCDPISGHTALYWYRQSLGQGPEFLIYFQGTGAADDSGLPNDRFFAVRPEGSVSTLKIQRTERGDSAVYLCASSLIGSGANVLTFGAGSRLTVL.

This clonotype is classed as medium-sized (0.01 to 0.1%). The gene calls are TRBV28 and TRBJ2-7, with a tentative D call TRBD1 (6 bases). Germline V gene sequence: CDR1 MDHEN, CDR2 SYDVKM. This CDR3 spans 13 amino acids. The germline V and J ends were trimmed by 3 bases and 6 bases, with 12 bases remaining between them. The CDR3 region is CASSFGQTGEQYF. The DNA of the CDR3 is TGTGCCAGCAGTTTTGGACAGACCGGCGAGCAGTACTTC. Drawing the rest from reference TRBV28 and TRBJ2-7, the complete variable domain is DVKVTQSSRYLVKRTGEKVFLECVQDMDHENMFWYRQDPGLGLRLIYFSYDVKMKEKGDIPEGYSVSREKKERFSLILESASTNQTSMYLCASSFGQTGEQYFGPGTRLTVT.

This clonotype has a handful of counts. The V call is TRBV12-3 or TRBV12-4, the J call TRBJ2-5; D unclear. The V and J ends lost 1 base and 0 bases respectively, with 6 bases between them. The CDR3 runs to 14 residues. The CDR3 here is CASSLDGHQETQYF. CDR3 sequence (DNA): TGTGCCAGCAGTTTAGACGGGCACCAAGAGACCCAGTACTTC.

Relative to its sample, this clonotype is medium-sized. The V call is TRBV29-1, the J call TRBJ2-1; 14 nucleotides match TRBD2. There are 14 residues in the CDR3. J was trimmed by 6 bases and V by 6 bases; bases with no gene match: 4. CDR1 SQVTM and CDR2 ANQGSEA come from the germline V gene. The CDR3 DNA follows: TGCAGCGTCGCCGGGACTAGCGGGAGCAATGAGCAGTTCTTC. Encoded protein: CSVAGTSGSNEQFF.

The chain joins TRBV19 to TRBJ2-3, with D perhaps TRBD1 (6 bases). Trimming left V 0 bases short and J 5 bases short, with 18 bases between. Germline assignment: CDR1 LNHDA and CDR2 SQIVND (reference sequence). The CDR3 consists of 17 residues. The CDR3: CASSIDQQGYRVDTQYF. The CDR3 coding sequence is TGTGCCAGTAGTATAGATCAACAGGGATATCGGGTAGATACGCAGTATTTT.

Relative to its sample, this clonotype is medium-sized (0.01 to 0.1%). The chain uses TRBV20-1 and TRBJ1-6; 9 nucleotides line up with TRBD1. J was trimmed by 6 bases and V by 3 bases; bases with no gene match: 3. The CDR3 has 14 residues. Germline CDR1 DFQATT, CDR2 SNEGSKA (reference sequence). The DNA of the CDR3 is TGCAGTGCTAGTAGGGACAGGGCTAATTCACCCCTCCACTTT. This encodes CSASRDRANSPLHF.

By share, this clonotype counts as medium-sized (0.01 to 0.1%). The genes are TRBV28 and TRBJ2-1; D uncertain. Per germline, CDR1 MDHEN and CDR2 SYDVKM. This CDR3 region has 13 residues. V gave up 2 bases and J gave up 5 bases, with 7 bases separating them. The CDR3 loop is CASSLVRNNEQFF. In nucleotides, the CDR3 is TGTGCCAGCAGTTTAGTTCGGAACAATGAGCAGTTCTTC. Looking up the rest from reference TRBV28 and TRBJ2-1 gives the full variable domain: DVKVTQSSRYLVKRTGEKVFLECVQDMDHENMFWYRQDPGLGLRLIYFSYDVKMKEKGDIPEGYSVSREKKERFSLILESASTNQTSMYLCASSLVRNNEQFFGPGTRLTVL.

In its sample, this clonotype is medium-sized. The chain combines TRBV28 with TRBJ2-1, with D perhaps given as TRBD1 or TRBD2 (5 bases each). Germline CDR1 and CDR2: MDHEN and SYDVKM. Trimming took 2 bases from V and 10 from J, leaving 9 bases between them. The CDR3 is 12 residues long. This CDR3 reads CASSLRGGEQFF. CDR3 DNA: TGTGCCAGCAGTTTACGGGGCGGGGAGCAGTTCTTC.

This clonotype was observed at least ten times. J is TRBJ2-5 and V is TRBV28; weak D call: TRBD1 (6 bases). The CDR3 has 14 residues. Germline assignment: CDR1 MDHEN and CDR2 SYDVKM. V lost 8 bases and J 1 base, leaving 14 bases between the germline ends. This CDR3 reads CASGDTHPQETQYF. CDR3 coding DNA: TGTGCCAGCGGGGACACCCACCCCCAAGAGACCCAGTACTTC.

This chain joins TRBV4-3 and TRBJ2-1; 10 nucleotides align to TRBD2. Germline CDR1 reads LGHNA; CDR2 reads YSLEER. The junction had 9 bases not matched to a gene; V was cut back by 5 bases and J by 8 bases. The CDR3 is 15 amino acids. The CDR3 loop reads CASSNSGGSWDEQFF. In nucleotides, the CDR3 is TGCGCCAGCAGCAATAGCGGGGGGTCCTGGGATGAGCAGTTCTTC.

By share, this clonotype ranks as medium-sized. The J gene is TRBJ2-2, the V gene TRBV23-1; 13 nucleotides match TRBD2. TRBV23-1 is an ORF, with its function uncertain. The CDR3 has 19 residues. Trimming took 4 bases from V and 6 from J; bases not matched to a gene: 14. The CDR3 protein is CASSPYPGLAGVISGELFF. The CDR3 region has the DNA TGCGCCAGCAGTCCTTATCCCGGACTAGCGGGAGTTATCTCCGGGGAGCTGTTTTTT.

This clonotype rates as medium-sized. The V gene is TRBV14, the J gene TRBJ2-1; D is undetermined. The CDR3 is 16 residues long. Per the germline V gene, CDR1 is SGHDN and CDR2 is FVKESK. Trimming stripped 0 bases from V and 2 bases from J, with 11 bases between. CDR3 protein: CASSQEWWETYNEQFF. The CDR3 DNA is TGTGCCAGCAGCCAAGAATGGTGGGAAACCTACAATGAGCAGTTCTTC.

By sample share, this clonotype is large. The chain recombines TRBV7-8 with TRBJ2-4; the match to TRBD2 covers 8 bases. After removal of 6 bases from V and 8 bases from J, the junction contained 9 bases not matched to a gene. Per germline, CDR1 SGHVS and CDR2 FQNEAQ. The CDR3 totals 14 residues. The CDR3 nucleotides are TGTGCCAGCAGTTTCCCCGGGGGGGAGGACATTCAGTACTTC. It encodes CASSFPGGEDIQYF. Supplemented by reference TRBV7-8 and TRBJ2-4, the full variable domain reads GAGVSQSPRYKVAKRGQDVALRCDPISGHVSLFWYQQALGQGPEFLTYFQNEAQLDKSGLPSDRFFAERPEGSVSTLKIQRTQQEDSAVYLCASSFPGGEDIQYFGAGTRLSVL.

This clonotype occurred many times. The V call is TRBV19, the J call TRBJ2-1; a weak D match, TRBD1 (5 bases). Germline assignment: CDR1 LNHDA and CDR2 SQIVND (reference sequence). The CDR3 is 15 amino acids. V gave up 1 base and J gave up 6 bases, with 13 bases separating them. The CDR3: CASSIGQSPSNEQFF. The CDR3 coding sequence is TGTGCCAGTAGTATAGGACAGTCCCCTTCCAATGAGCAGTTCTTC.

This clonotype is termed medium-sized (0.01 to 0.1%). This chain joins TRBV27 and TRBJ2-6; D call uncertain. The CDR3 is 17 residues long. Trimming shortened V by 5 bases and J by 1 base, and 15 bases separated the two germline ends. Germline V gene data show CDR1 as MNHEY and CDR2 as SMNVEV (reference sequence). The CDR3 DNA reads TGTGCCAGCAGTCCCCCTTTACCGAAATCTGGGGCCAACGTCCTGACTTTC. This encodes CASSPPLPKSGANVLTF.

This clonotype came up many times. The chain has TRBV4-1 and TRBJ2-2; tentatively, D is TRBD1 (5 bases). The V and J ends lost 8 bases and 0 bases respectively, with 13 bases between them. The CDR3 is made up of 15 amino acids. The V gene's germline CDR1 is MGHRA and CDR2 YSYEKL. The CDR3 protein is CASSLGQPNTGELFF. CDR3 DNA: TGCGCCAGCTCCTTAGGACAACCGAACACCGGGGAGCTGTTTTTT.

This clonotype qualifies as medium-sized. The V gene is TRBV27, the J gene TRBJ2-7; D may be TRBD1 or TRBD2 (6 bases each). From germline, CDR1 is MNHEY and CDR2 SMNVEV (reference sequence). V shed 0 bases and J shed 9 bases, with 15 bases lying between them. This CDR3 has 14 residues. The CDR3 nucleotides read TGTGCCAGCAGTTTATCGATAAAGGGGGGCCTGCAGTACTTC. Amino acid sequence: CASSLSIKGGLQYF.

Sample share makes this clonotype medium-sized. The chain links TRBV20-1 to TRBJ2-3; 10 bases are a match to TRBD2. This CDR3 region has 18 residues. V lost 3 bases, J lost 5 bases, and 17 bases stayed unmatched. Germline V CDR1 and CDR2: DFQATT, SNEGSKA (reference sequence). The CDR3 loop is CSARGVGAGGPERDTQYF. Here the CDR3 DNA reads TGCAGTGCTAGGGGAGTTGGAGCGGGGGGGCCGGAGAGAGATACGCAGTATTTT.

This clonotype was observed at least ten times. V and J are TRBV7-8 and TRBJ2-5; D is ambiguous. Trimming removed 5 bases at V and 4 bases at J, with 14 bases between. The CDR3 consists of 14 residues. Germline lookup yields CDR1 SGHVS and CDR2 FQNEAQ. CDR3 loop: CASSRGSDLETQYF. The CDR3, as DNA: TGTGCCAGCAGCCGTGGATCCGACCTAGAGACCCAGTACTTC.

This clonotype is medium-sized within its sample. V is TRBV14 and J is TRBJ1-2; TRBD1 is a possible D gene (5 bases). The CDR3 loop spans 14 amino acids. The germline V gene encodes CDR1 SGHDN and CDR2 FVKESK. Between the trimmed V and J ends, which lost 2 bases and 3 bases, there was a span of 10 bases. This CDR3 is CASSQIQGDYGYTF. In nucleotides, the CDR3 is TGTGCCAGCAGCCAAATCCAGGGAGACTATGGCTACACCTTC. The whole variable domain, filled in from reference TRBV14 and TRBJ1-2, reads EAGVTQFPSHSVIEKGQTVTLRCDPISGHDNLYWYRRVMGKEIKFLLHFVKESKQDESGMPNNRFLAERTGGTYSTLKVQPAELEDSGVYFCASSQIQGDYGYTFGSGTRLTVV.

The CDR3 reads CASSPERGGRETQYF. The CDR3 region has the DNA TGTGCCAGCAGCCCCGAGCGGGGGGGCCGAGAGACCCAGTACTTC. The chain uses TRBV7-2 and TRBJ2-5, with TRBD2 identical over 10 bases. J lost 4 bases, V lost 5 bases, and 7 bases had no gene match. The CDR3 totals 15 residues. Germline-derived CDR1 and CDR2 are SGHTA and FQGNSA.

This clonotype was seen a single time. The rearrangement links TRBV7-2 to TRBJ1-5, with D hard to call. CDR3 length equals 13 residues. Trimming cost V 5 bases and J 2 bases, with 7 bases left between them. Germline CDR1 reads SGHTA; CDR2 reads FQGNSA. CDR3 nucleotides: TGTGCCAGCAGCCCAGACGGCAATCAGCCCCAGCATTTT. Amino acids: CASSPDGNQPQHF.